The 31 T cell receptor beta chains below come from one sample, sequenced in a study of resident and recirculating memory T cells in vitiligo. TCRdb keeps only in-frame clones here, not all; method: immunoSEQ multiplex PCR. The table includes 40,000 to 50,000 clones, approximately 91% detected once. The specimen was blood. The receptors were gathered from a male donor with vitiligo.

The chain has TRBV7-2 and TRBJ2-1; 9 nucleotides align to TRBD2. The CDR3 contains 16 residues. The V gene end was trimmed by 2 bases and the J gene end by 7 bases; junction bases not matched to a gene: 9. The germline gives CDR1 SGHTA, CDR2 FQGNSA. CDR3 in amino acids: CASSLRRAGGPNEQFF. The DNA for the CDR3 is TGTGCCAGCAGCTTAAGGCGAGCGGGGGGCCCAAATGAGCAGTTCTTC.

The V gene is TRBV6-5, the J gene TRBJ1-3, with D hard to call. Trimming removed 5 bases from V and 4 bases from J, with 3 bases in between. The germline V gene has CDR1 MNHEY and CDR2 SVGAGI. This CDR3 is built from 11 residues. The CDR3: CASSRGNTIYF. CDR3 bases: TGTGCCAGCAGTCGGGGAAACACCATATATTTT.

The chain joins TRBV5-4 to TRBJ1-5; D possibly corresponds to TRBD1 (5 bases). Per germline, CDR1 SGHNT and CDR2 YYREEE (reference sequence). The V end was cut by 5 bases, the J end by 9 bases, with 15 bases between. The CDR3 sequence is 13 residues long. The CDR3 sequence is CASRPDSGGPQHF. CDR3 DNA sequence: TGTGCCAGCAGGCCAGACAGTGGCGGGCCCCAGCATTTT.

This chain uses TRBV4-1 with TRBJ2-3; possible D gene TRBD1, 5 bases. The CDR3 is made up of 16 amino acids. Trimming pared 0 bases from V and 6 bases from J, leaving 16 bases between. Looked up from germline, CDR1 is MGHRA and CDR2 is YSYEKL. CDR3 in DNA: TGCGCCAGCAGCCAAGATTTGTCAGGGCGGTCGGATACGCAGTATTTT. It codes for CASSQDLSGRSDTQYF.

J is TRBJ2-2 and V is TRBV5-1; TRBD2 aligns across 10 bases. After removal of 4 bases from V and 1 base from J, the junction contained 1 base not matched to a gene. Germline assignment: CDR1 SGHRS and CDR2 YFSETQ. The CDR3 is made up of 15 amino acids. In DNA form, the CDR3 reads TGCGCCAGCAGCGCTAGCGGGGGGAACACCGGGGAGCTGTTTTTT. Translated: CASSASGGNTGELFF.

This chain connects TRBV7-2 to TRBJ2-3, with D unclear. Trimming left V 3 bases short and J 0 bases short, with 4 bases between. The CDR3 extends over 13 amino acids. The germline V gene has CDR1 SGHTA and CDR2 FQGNSA. The CDR3 DNA sequence: TGTGCCAGCAGCTTGGCCAGCACAGATACGCAGTATTTT. It yields the protein CASSLASTDTQYF. Combining the CDR3 with reference TRBV7-2 and TRBJ2-3 gives the whole variable domain GAGVSQSPSNKVTEKGKDVELRCDPISGHTALYWYRQSLGQGLEFLIYFQGNSAPDKSGLPSDRFSAERTGGSVSTLTIQRTQQEDSAVYLCASSLASTDTQYFGPGTRLTVL.

Here the CDR3 reads CASSLEPHTEAFF. The CDR3 DNA is TGTGCCAGCAGCCTGGAGCCCCACACTGAAGCTTTCTTT. The chain joins TRBV5-6 to TRBJ1-1; D remains unclear. CDR3 size: 13 residues. CDR1 is SGHDT, CDR2 YYEEEE, per germline. V lost 4 bases and J lost 3, with 10 bases in between.

Here the CDR3 reads CASSLDGPRTSGITDTQYF. CDR3 coding DNA: TGCGCCAGCAGCTTGGACGGGCCTCGGACTAGCGGGATCACAGATACGCAGTATTTT. V usage is TRBV5-1 and J usage is TRBJ2-3; 12 bases are a match to TRBD2. With V trimmed by 0 bases and J by 2 bases, 10 bases remained unmatched. Germline assignment: CDR1 SGHRS and CDR2 YFSETQ. The CDR3 is made up of 19 amino acids.

The chain recombines TRBV7-9 with TRBJ1-3; tentatively, D is TRBD1 (5 bases). Germline CDR1 and CDR2: SEHNR and FQNEAQ (reference sequence). This CDR3 has 15 residues. V was pared by 5 bases and J by 0 bases, with 11 bases between. This CDR3 reads CASSNPQGSGNTIYF. CDR3 bases: TGTGCCAGCAGCAATCCGCAGGGCTCTGGAAACACCATATATTTT.

V and J are TRBV7-2 and TRBJ1-1; D is uncertain. CDR3 length: 13 amino acids. Germline CDR1 reads SGHTA; CDR2 reads FQGNSA. The V gene lost 3 bases and the J gene lost 4 bases, with 9 bases spanning the gap. CDR3 nucleotide sequence: TGTGCCAGCAGCTTTAGTTTTACCACTGAAGCTTTCTTT. Its protein product is CASSFSFTTEAFF. Complete variable domain (other parts from reference TRBV7-2 and TRBJ1-1): GAGVSQSPSNKVTEKGKDVELRCDPISGHTALYWYRQSLGQGLEFLIYFQGNSAPDKSGLPSDRFSAERTGGSVSTLTIQRTQQEDSAVYLCASSFSFTTEAFFGQGTRLTVV.

V gene TRBV18 combines with J gene TRBJ2-1, with 13 bases aligning to TRBD2. Germline V lookup: CDR1 KGHSH, CDR2 LQKENI. J lost 5 bases, V lost 1 base, and 5 bases had no gene match. The length of the CDR3 is 17 residues. CDR3 DNA sequence: TGTGCCAGCTCACCACGGACTACTAGCGGGGGGGACAATGAGCAGTTCTTC. Protein sequence: CASSPRTTSGGDNEQFF.

The rearrangement joins TRBV10-3 to TRBJ1-2; D is unclear. The CDR3 sequence is 14 residues long. With 4 bases removed from V and 4 bases from J, the gap between germline ends came to 13 bases. Germline V lookup: CDR1 ENHRY, CDR2 SYGVKD. CDR3 region: CAISVRGEVYGYTF. The DNA of the CDR3 is TGTGCCATCAGTGTGCGGGGTGAGGTCTATGGCTACACCTTC.

The V gene is TRBV2, the J gene TRBJ2-5, with 7 bases matching TRBD2. CDR1 and CDR2 from the germline V gene are SNHLY and FYNNEI. The J segment lost 3 bases and the V segment lost 9 bases, leaving 10 bases of the junction unmatched. This CDR3 spans 14 amino acids. This CDR3 reads CASLGAGEEETQYF. CDR3 coding DNA: TGTGCCAGTCTAGGGGCGGGGGAGGAAGAGACCCAGTACTTC.

The rearrangement joins TRBV7-3 to TRBJ2-1; 7 bases are a match to TRBD2. Germline V gene data show CDR1 as SGHTA and CDR2 as FQGTGA. This CDR3 has 17 amino acids. J lost 7 bases, V lost 2 bases, and 14 bases had no gene match. CDR3 in DNA: TGTGCCAGCAGCTTATCCCTCCAGACTAGCTGGTTGAATGAGCAGTTCTTC. Amino acids: CASSLSLQTSWLNEQFF.

The chain recombines TRBV19 with TRBJ2-7; D possibly corresponds to TRBD2 (6 bases). The CDR3 extends over 13 amino acids. Germline-derived CDR1 and CDR2 are LNHDA and SQIVND (reference sequence). V dropped 5 bases and J dropped 3 bases, with 11 bases sitting between them. CDR3 loop: CASSRGAHYEQYF. The CDR3 coding sequence is TGTGCCAGTAGTCGCGGGGCCCACTACGAGCAGTACTTC.

The chain uses TRBV7-9 and TRBJ1-2; 7 bases match TRBD1. Germline assignment: CDR1 SEHNR and CDR2 FQNEAQ (reference sequence). V lost 4 bases to trimming and J lost 7 bases; unmatched junction nucleotides: 6. This CDR3 comprises 13 residues. As DNA, the CDR3 is TGTGCCAGCAGCTCTACAGGGGACTCTGGCTACACCTTC. Translating it yields CASSSTGDSGYTF. The full variable domain, its missing parts supplied by reference TRBV7-9 and TRBJ1-2, is DTGVSQNPRHKITKRGQNVTFRCDPISEHNRLYWYRQTLGQGPEFLTYFQNEAQLEKSRLLSDRFSAERPKGSFSTLEIQRTEQGDSAMYLCASSSTGDSGYTFGSGTRLTVV.

CDR3 amino acids: CASSVGAGETQYF. CDR3 bases: TGTGCCAGCAGCGTAGGGGCGGGAGAGACCCAGTACTTC. The genes are TRBV9 and TRBJ2-5; D might be TRBD2 (5 bases). This CDR3 contains 13 residues. V gave up 0 bases and J gave up 4 bases, with 7 bases separating them. Germline values: CDR1 SGDLS, CDR2 YYNGEE.

The rearrangement joins TRBV5-4 to TRBJ2-1; D might be TRBD2 (6 bases). CDR3 size: 13 residues. Germline loops: CDR1 SGHNT, CDR2 YYREEE (reference sequence). V was shortened by 3 bases and J by 10 bases, with 14 bases between the two germline ends. CDR3 region: CASSSILAEEQFF. CDR3 bases: TGTGCCAGCAGCTCGATACTAGCTGAAGAGCAGTTCTTC. Variable domain in full (rest from reference TRBV5-4 and TRBJ2-1): ETGVTQSPTHLIKTRGQQVTLRCSSQSGHNTVSWYQQALGQGPQFIFQYYREEENGRGNFPPRFSGLQFPNYSSELNVNALELDDSALYLCASSSILAEEQFFGPGTRLTVL.

This rearrangement joins TRBV29-1 to TRBJ1-5; D possibly corresponds to TRBD1 (5 bases). Germline V gives CDR1 SQVTM, CDR2 ANQGSEA. V lost 6 bases, J lost 9 bases, and 18 bases lay in between. CDR3 length: 13 residues. The CDR3 is CSVALGSGGPQHF. CDR3 in DNA: TGCAGCGTCGCCTTGGGTTCGGGGGGGCCCCAGCATTTT.

The J gene is TRBJ1-6, the V gene TRBV2; no clear D. The CDR3 extends over 12 amino acids. CDR1 and CDR2 from the germline V gene are SNHLY and FYNNEI. V dropped 4 bases and J dropped 5 bases, with 3 bases sitting between them. The CDR3 nucleotides are TGTGCCAGCAGTGGTAATAATTCACCCCTCCACTTT. Amino acid sequence: CASSGNNSPLHF. Variable domain in full (rest from reference TRBV2 and TRBJ1-6): EPEVTQTPSHQVTQMGQEVILRCVPISNHLYFYWYRQILGQKVEFLVSFYNNEISEKSEIFDDQFSVERPDGSNFTLKIRSTKLEDSAMYFCASSGNNSPLHFGNGTRLTVT.

The chain carries TRBV7-2 and TRBJ2-1, with D unresolved. Germline CDR1 reads SGHTA; CDR2 reads FQGNSA. The CDR3 is made up of 13 amino acids. The V end lost 1 base, the J end lost 8 bases, and 9 bases lay between the germline ends. CDR3 in amino acids: CASSLVRADEQFF. CDR3 DNA: TGTGCCAGCAGCTTAGTCCGCGCGGATGAGCAGTTCTTC.

The CDR3 DNA is TGTGCCAGCAGCGTCAACAGGGTCACCGGGGAGCTGTTTTTT. Translation: CASSVNRVTGELFF. The chain is built from TRBV9 and TRBJ2-2; maybe TRBD1 (6 bases). This CDR3 region has 14 residues. CDR1 and CDR2 (germline): SGDLS, YYNGEE. V dropped 2 bases and J dropped 4 bases, with 9 bases sitting between them.

The V and J genes are TRBV4-1 and TRBJ2-1; 12 bases are a match to TRBD2. J was trimmed by 4 bases and V by 6 bases; bases with no gene match: 16. CDR1 is MGHRA and CDR2 is YSYEKL in the germline V gene. The CDR3 sequence is 19 residues long. CDR3 coding DNA: TGCGCCAGCAGTGACAGGACTAGCGGGGCCTCCAGCCTTTACAATGAGCAGTTCTTC. Translated, it gives CASSDRTSGASSLYNEQFF.

V is TRBV30 and J is TRBJ1-5; possibly TRBD1 for D (5 bases). V was trimmed by 7 bases and J by 6 bases, leaving 10 bases between them. The CDR3 contains 11 residues. CDR1 is GTSNPN, CDR2 SVGIG, per germline (reference sequence). The CDR3 region is CALGLGQPQHF. Written as DNA, the CDR3 is TGTGCCTTGGGGCTTGGTCAGCCCCAGCATTTT.

CDR3 amino acids: CASSYSAGGNSYEQYF. DNA for the CDR3: TGTGCCAGCAGTTACTCAGCAGGGGGCAACTCCTACGAGCAGTACTTC. The V and J genes are TRBV6-5 and TRBJ2-7; 8 nucleotides match TRBD1. With 0 bases clipped from V and 0 bases from J, the junction kept 4 bases outside the gene matches. Germline values: CDR1 MNHEY, CDR2 SVGAGI. The CDR3 covers 16 residues.

This chain links TRBV7-2 with TRBJ1-2; TRBD1 aligns across 9 bases. The CDR3 loop spans 14 amino acids. CDR1 is SGHTA, CDR2 FQGNSA, per germline. After removal of 3 bases from V and 7 bases from J, the junction contained 6 bases not matched to a gene. CDR3 region: CASSLGTGNIGYTF. The CDR3 DNA reads as TGTGCCAGCAGCTTGGGGACAGGGAATATTGGCTACACCTTC.

V usage is TRBV6-5 and J usage is TRBJ1-6; D remains ambiguous. The germline V gene encodes CDR1 MNHEY and CDR2 SVGAGI. The length of the CDR3 is 15 residues. The V and J ends lost 8 bases and 6 bases respectively, with 17 bases between them. CDR3 DNA sequence: TGTGCCAGCGGCAAGTGGAGAGTTGTTAATTCACCCCTCCACTTT. Protein product: CASGKWRVVNSPLHF.

The V gene is TRBV7-9, the J gene TRBJ1-3; tentative D call: TRBD1 (6 bases). V was pared by 4 bases and J by 0 bases, with 13 bases between. CDR3 length: 16 amino acids. Per germline, CDR1 SEHNR and CDR2 FQNEAQ (reference sequence). CDR3 sequence reads: CASSSKGTPSGNTIYF. DNA of the CDR3: TGTGCCAGCAGCTCCAAAGGGACACCCTCTGGAAACACCATATATTTT.

V and J are TRBV9 and TRBJ2-7; D gene uncertain. The ends were cut back, 9 bases at V and 6 bases at J, with 7 bases in the middle. The CDR3 runs 9 residues. Germline CDR1 is SGDLS and CDR2 is YYNGEE. The CDR3 bases are TGTGCCACCAGGAGCGAGCAGTACTTC. Translated: CATRSEQYF.

The chain couples TRBV15 to TRBJ2-3, with 10 bases identical to TRBD2. V trimming: 2 bases; J trimming: 0 bases; junction bases outside the gene matches: 2. Germline loops: CDR1 LNHNV, CDR2 YYDKDF (reference sequence). The CDR3 totals 16 residues. The CDR3 is CATSRQLAGSTDTQYF. For the CDR3, the DNA is TGTGCCACCAGCAGACAACTAGCGGGAAGCACAGATACGCAGTATTTT.

This clone was counted a few times. The J gene is TRBJ1-6, the V gene TRBV30; D is perhaps TRBD1 (6 bases). The CDR3 has 14 residues. Per germline, CDR1 GTSNPN and CDR2 SVGIG (reference sequence). V was shortened by 8 bases and J by 9 bases, with 20 bases between the two germline ends. In DNA, the CDR3 is TGTGCCGGGGGGGGTGCGGACAGTTCTTCACCCCTCCACTTT. It yields the protein CAGGGADSSSPLHF.